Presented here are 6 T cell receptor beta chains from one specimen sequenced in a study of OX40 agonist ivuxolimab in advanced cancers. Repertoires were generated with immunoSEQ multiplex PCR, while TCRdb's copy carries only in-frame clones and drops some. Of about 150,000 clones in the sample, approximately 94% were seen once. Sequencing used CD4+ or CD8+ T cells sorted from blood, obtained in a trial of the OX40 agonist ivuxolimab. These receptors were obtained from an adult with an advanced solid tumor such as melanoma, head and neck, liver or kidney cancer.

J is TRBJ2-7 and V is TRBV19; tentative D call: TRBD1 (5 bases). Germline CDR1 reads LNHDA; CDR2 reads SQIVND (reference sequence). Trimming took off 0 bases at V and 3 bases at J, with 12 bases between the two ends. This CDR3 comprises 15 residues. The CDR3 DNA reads TGTGCCAGTAGTATAGAGTCAGGGTTAATCTACGAGCAGTACTTC. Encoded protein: CASSIESGLIYEQYF.

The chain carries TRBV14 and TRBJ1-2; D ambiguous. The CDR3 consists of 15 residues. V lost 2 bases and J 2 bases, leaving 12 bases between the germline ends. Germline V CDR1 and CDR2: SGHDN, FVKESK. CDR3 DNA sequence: TGTGCCAGCAGCCAAAGGATCGGACTCAACTATGGCTACACCTTC. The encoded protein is CASSQRIGLNYGYTF. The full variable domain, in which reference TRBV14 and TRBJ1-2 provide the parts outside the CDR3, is EAGVTQFPSHSVIEKGQTVTLRCDPISGHDNLYWYRRVMGKEIKFLLHFVKESKQDESGMPNNRFLAERTGGTYSTLKVQPAELEDSGVYFCASSQRIGLNYGYTFGSGTRLTVV.

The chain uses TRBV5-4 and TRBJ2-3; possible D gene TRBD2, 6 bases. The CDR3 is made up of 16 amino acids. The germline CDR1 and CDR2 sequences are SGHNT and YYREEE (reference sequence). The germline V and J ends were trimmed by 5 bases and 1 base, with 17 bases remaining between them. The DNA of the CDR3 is TGTGCCAGCAGAACAGGTGCGGCTAGCGGCACAGATACGCAGTATTTT. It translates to CASRTGAASGTDTQYF. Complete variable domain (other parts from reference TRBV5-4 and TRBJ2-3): ETGVTQSPTHLIKTRGQQVTLRCSSQSGHNTVSWYQQALGQGPQFIFQYYREEENGRGNFPPRFSGLQFPNYSSELNVNALELDDSALYLCASRTGAASGTDTQYFGPGTRLTVL.

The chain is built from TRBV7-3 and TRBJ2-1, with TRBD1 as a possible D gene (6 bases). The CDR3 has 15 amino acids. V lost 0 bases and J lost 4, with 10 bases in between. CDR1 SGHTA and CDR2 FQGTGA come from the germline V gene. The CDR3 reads CASSLTGTKYNEQFF. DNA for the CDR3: TGTGCCAGCAGCTTAACAGGGACAAAGTACAATGAGCAGTTCTTC. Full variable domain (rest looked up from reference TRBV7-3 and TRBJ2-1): GAGVSQTPSNKVTEKGKYVELRCDPISGHTALYWYRQSLGQGPEFLIYFQGTGAADDSGLPNDRFFAVRPEGSVSTLKIQRTERGDSAVYLCASSLTGTKYNEQFFGPGTRLTVL.

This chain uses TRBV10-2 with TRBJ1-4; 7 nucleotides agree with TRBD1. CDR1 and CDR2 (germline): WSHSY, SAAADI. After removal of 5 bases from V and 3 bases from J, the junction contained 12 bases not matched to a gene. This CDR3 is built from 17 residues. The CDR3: CASSNGPQGTPNEKLFF. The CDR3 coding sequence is TGCGCCAGCAGTAATGGCCCACAGGGGACCCCTAATGAAAAACTGTTTTTT.

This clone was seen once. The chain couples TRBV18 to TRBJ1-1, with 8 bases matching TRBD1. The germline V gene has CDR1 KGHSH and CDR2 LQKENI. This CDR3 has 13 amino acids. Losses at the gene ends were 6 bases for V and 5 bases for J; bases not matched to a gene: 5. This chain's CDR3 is CASSGDRRTEAFF. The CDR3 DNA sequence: TGTGCCAGCTCCGGGGACAGGCGGACTGAAGCTTTCTTT.